This T cell receptor (beta chain) emerged from a study of blood T cell repertoires in COVID-19. On the study more broadly: Italy, Spain and the United States were the sources of the convalescent and acute COVID-19 samples. PBMCs, B-cell-depleted T cells, or T cells provided the cDNA or gDNA that made up the material.

V lost 4 bases to trimming and J lost 4 bases; unmatched junction nucleotides: 3. From germline, CDR1 is KGHSH and CDR2 LQKENI. This CDR3 is 13 amino acids long. In the original workflow: Reference gene primers were amplified, and this amplification served to estimate nucleated cell counts. Sequencing was performed with immunoSEQ multiplex PCR; in TCRdb, only in-frame clones are kept and a portion is missing. V, J and clone size were drawn from that table, and D and trimming were deduced from the DNA. Of around 280,000 clones in the sample, 85% to 90% are singletons; the top ten hold 1.3%. This TCR was sampled from a man aged 65-85 years with acute or convalescent COVID-19. The chain carries TRBV18 and TRBJ2-5, with 7 bases aligning to TRBD1. Sequencing was performed on peripheral blood. In DNA, the CDR3 is TGTGCCAGCTCACAGGGGGCTGGAGAGACCCAGTACTTC. Translated, it gives CASSQGAGETQYF. Full variable domain (outside the CDR3, taken from reference TRBV18 and TRBJ2-5): NAGVMQNPRHLVRRRGQEARLRCSPMKGHSHVYWYRQLPEEGLKFMVYLQKENIIDESGMPKERFSAEFPKEGPSILRIQQVVRGDSAAYFCASSQGAGETQYFGPGTRLLVL.